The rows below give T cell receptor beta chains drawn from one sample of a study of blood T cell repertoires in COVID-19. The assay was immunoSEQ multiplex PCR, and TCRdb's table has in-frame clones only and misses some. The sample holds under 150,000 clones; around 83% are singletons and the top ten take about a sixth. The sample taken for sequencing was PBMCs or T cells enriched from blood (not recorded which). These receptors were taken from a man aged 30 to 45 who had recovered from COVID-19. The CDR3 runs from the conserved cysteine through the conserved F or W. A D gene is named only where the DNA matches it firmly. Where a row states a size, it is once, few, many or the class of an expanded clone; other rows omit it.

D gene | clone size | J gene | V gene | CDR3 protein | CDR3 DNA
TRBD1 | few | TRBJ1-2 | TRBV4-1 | CASSQGDSNYGYTF | TGCGCCAGCAGCCAAGGGGACAGCAACTATGGCTACACCTTC
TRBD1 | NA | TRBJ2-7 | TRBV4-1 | CASSLRDREYEQYF | TGCGCCAGCAGCCTCCGGGACAGAGAATACGAGCAGTACTTC
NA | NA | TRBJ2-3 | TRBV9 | CASSSPEGAALTDTQYF | TGTGCCAGCAGCTCCCCGGAAGGAGCGGCCCTCACAGATACGCAGTATTTT
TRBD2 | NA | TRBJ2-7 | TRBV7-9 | CASSPKGTSRITYEQYF | TGTGCCAGCAGCCCAAAGGGGACTAGCAGGATAACCTACGAGCAGTACTTC
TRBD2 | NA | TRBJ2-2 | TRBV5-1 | CASSLGLAGLYTGELFF | TGCGCCAGCAGCTTGGGGCTAGCGGGGTTGTACACCGGGGAGCTGTTTTTT
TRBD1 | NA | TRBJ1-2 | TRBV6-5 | CASSYVGQGPGYTF | TGTGCCAGCAGTTACGTGGGACAGGGTCCTGGCTACACCTTC
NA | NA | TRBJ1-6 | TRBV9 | CASSVVDTVSNSPLHF | TGTGCCAGCAGCGTAGTGGACACAGTTTCTAATTCACCCCTCCACTTT
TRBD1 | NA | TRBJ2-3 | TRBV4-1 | CASSQGQGPSTDTQYF | TGCGCCAGCAGCCAAGGACAGGGGCCCAGCACAGATACGCAGTATTTT
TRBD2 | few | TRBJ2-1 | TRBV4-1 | CASSLLAGHGNEQFF | TGCGCCAGCAGCCTCCTAGCGGGGCACGGCAATGAGCAGTTCTTC
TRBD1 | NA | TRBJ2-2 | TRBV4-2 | CASSRGQGNTGELFF | TGTGCCAGCAGCCGTGGACAGGGAAACACCGGGGAGCTGTTTTTT
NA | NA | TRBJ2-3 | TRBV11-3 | CASSLGPDYLTDTQYF | TGTGCCAGCAGCTTAGGTCCGGACTACCTCACAGATACGCAGTATTTT
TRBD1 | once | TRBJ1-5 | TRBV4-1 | CASNPGTGFHQPQHF | TGCGCCAGCAATCCCGGGACAGGGTTTCATCAGCCCCAGCATTTT
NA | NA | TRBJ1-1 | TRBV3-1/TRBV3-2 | CASSLRTENTEAFF | TGTGCCAGCAGCTTGCGGACTGAAAACACTGAAGCTTTCTTT
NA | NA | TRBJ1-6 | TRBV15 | CATSRGSQTPLHF | TGTGCCACCAGCAGAGGGAGCCAAACACCCCTCCACTTT
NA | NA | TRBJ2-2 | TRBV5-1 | CASSFEGTGELFF | TGCGCCAGCAGCTTTGAGGGTACCGGGGAGCTGTTTTTT
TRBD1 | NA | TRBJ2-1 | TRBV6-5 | CASSRTGIVYNEQFF | TGTGCCAGCAGCCGGACAGGGATAGTCTACAATGAGCAGTTCTTC
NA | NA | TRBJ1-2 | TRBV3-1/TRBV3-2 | CASSQANGGQGYTF | TGTGCCAGCAGCCAAGCCAACGGGGGGCAAGGCTACACCTTC
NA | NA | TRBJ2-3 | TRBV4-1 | CASSQPQQYSSTDTQYF | TGCGCCAGCAGCCAACCGCAACAGTACTCTAGCACAGATACGCAGTATTTT
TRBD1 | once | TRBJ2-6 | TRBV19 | CASSRQGAGGANVLTF | TGTGCCAGTAGCCGCCAGGGGGCTGGTGGGGCCAACGTCCTGACTTTC
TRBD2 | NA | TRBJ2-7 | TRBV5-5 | CASSSGGLAGFAYSYEQYF | TGTGCCAGCAGCTCGGGGGGGCTAGCGGGATTCGCTTACTCCTACGAGCAGTACTTC
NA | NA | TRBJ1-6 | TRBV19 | CASSAGDIPLHF | TGTGCCAGTAGTGCAGGGGATATACCCCTCCACTTT
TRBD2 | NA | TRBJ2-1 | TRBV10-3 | CAISDDGRRNEQFF | TGTGCCATCAGTGACGACGGGAGGCGGAATGAGCAGTTCTTC
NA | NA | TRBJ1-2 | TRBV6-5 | CASSSNRPGGYTF | TGTGCCAGCAGTTCAAACAGGCCCGGGGGCTACACCTTC
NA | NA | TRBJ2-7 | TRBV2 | CASSPELSGEQYF | TGTGCCAGCAGCCCCGAGTTATCGGGGGAGCAGTACTTC
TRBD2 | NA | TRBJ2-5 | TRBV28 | CASSLAGGIGAQYF | TGTGCCAGCAGTCTAGCGGGGGGAATTGGGGCCCAGTACTTC
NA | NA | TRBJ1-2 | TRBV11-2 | CASSFASNGYTF | TGTGCCAGCAGCTTCGCGAGTAATGGCTACACCTTC
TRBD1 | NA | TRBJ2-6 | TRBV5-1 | CASSTRTGTSGANVLTF | TGCGCCAGCAGTACGAGGACAGGAACCTCTGGGGCCAACGTCCTGACTTTC
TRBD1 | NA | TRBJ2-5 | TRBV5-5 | CASSHRDRGHF | TGTGCCAGCAGCCACCGGGACAGGGGGCACTTC
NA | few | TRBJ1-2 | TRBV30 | CAWSHARDSKYGYTF | TGTGCCTGGAGCCATGCCAGGGATTCGAAATATGGCTACACCTTC
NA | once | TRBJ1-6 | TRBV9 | CASSVDRADSPLHF | TGTGCCAGCAGCGTAGACAGGGCGGATTCACCCCTCCACTTT
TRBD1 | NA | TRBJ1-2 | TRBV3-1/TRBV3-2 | CASSQDPGQGYSYGYTF | TGTGCCAGCAGCCAAGACCCCGGACAGGGTTACAGCTATGGCTACACCTTC
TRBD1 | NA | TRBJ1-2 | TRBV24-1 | CATSDPTKQGFFYGYTF | TGTGCCACCAGTGATCCGACAAAACAGGGGTTCTTCTATGGCTACACCTTC
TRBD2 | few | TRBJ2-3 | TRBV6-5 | CARLAGWTDTQYF | TGTGCCAGATTAGCGGGGTGGACAGATACGCAGTATTTT
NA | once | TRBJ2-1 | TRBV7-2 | CASTPGQPYNEQFF | TGTGCCAGCACCCCTGGACAGCCCTACAATGAGCAGTTCTTC
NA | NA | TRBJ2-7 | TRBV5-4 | CASSLDGSTYEQYF | TGTGCCAGCAGCTTGGATGGCAGTACCTACGAGCAGTACTTC
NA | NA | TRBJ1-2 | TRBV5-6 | CASIERGALNYGYTF | TGTGCCAGCATAGAGCGGGGGGCGCTTAATTACGGCTACACCTTC